This TCR beta chain was sequenced during a study of identifying expanded T cells in peripheral blood. The repertoire was sequenced with immunoSEQ multiplex PCR; TCRdb's copy has only in-frame clones and lacks some. The sample yields nearly 60,000 clones, approximately 89% seen once. Counting both end residues, the CDR3 totals 15 amino acids. Germline values: CDR1 MNHNY, CDR2 SVGAGI (reference sequence). Note on this clone: The limits of the CDR3 on the DNA are not certain, so only TCRdb's listed CDR3 is given.

V and J are TRBV6-6 and TRBJ1-1; the table assigns TRBD1, which was not confirmed against the DNA. Sequenced material: blood. This receptor was obtained from a person aged 18 to 70 in good health. CDR3: CASSSSQGRYTEAFF.